This record covers a single T cell receptor (beta chain). Antigen: not known. The PCR employed 60 Vbeta primers together with 13 Jbeta primers. The repertoire was sequenced with immunoSEQ multiplex PCR; TCRdb's copy has only in-frame clones and lacks some. The sample lists roughly 250,000 clones, around 80% occurring once. The CDR3 extends over 14 amino acids. The junction had 0 bases not matched to a gene; V was cut back by 0 bases and J by 3 bases. Germline values: CDR1 MDHEN, CDR2 SYDVKM. This entry comes from a study of cytomegalovirus exposure and HLA in healthy donors. Study-level findings and limits: Earlier analysis looked at TCR beta V segments, and most were productive about 87% or about 30% of the time.

Sequencing used PBMCs. This TCR came from a girl aged 2 to 9 in good health and CMV-seronegative. This chain uses TRBV28 with TRBJ2-7, with 9 bases matching TRBD1. CDR3: CASSLWTGGYEQYF. DNA of the CDR3: TGTGCCAGCAGTTTATGGACAGGGGGCTACGAGCAGTACTTC.